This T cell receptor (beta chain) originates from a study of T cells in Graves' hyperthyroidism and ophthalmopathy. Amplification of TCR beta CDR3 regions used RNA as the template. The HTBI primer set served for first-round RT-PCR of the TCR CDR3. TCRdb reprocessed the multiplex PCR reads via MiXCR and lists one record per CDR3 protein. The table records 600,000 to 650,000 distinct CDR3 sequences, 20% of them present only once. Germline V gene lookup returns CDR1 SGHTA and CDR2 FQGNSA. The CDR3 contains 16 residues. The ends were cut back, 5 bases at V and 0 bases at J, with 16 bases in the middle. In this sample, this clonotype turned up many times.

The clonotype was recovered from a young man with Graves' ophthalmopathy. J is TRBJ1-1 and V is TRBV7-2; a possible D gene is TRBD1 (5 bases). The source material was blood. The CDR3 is CASSIQGFRLNTEAFF. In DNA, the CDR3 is TGTGCCAGCAGCATTCAGGGTTTCAGGCTGAACACTGAAGCTTTCTTT.